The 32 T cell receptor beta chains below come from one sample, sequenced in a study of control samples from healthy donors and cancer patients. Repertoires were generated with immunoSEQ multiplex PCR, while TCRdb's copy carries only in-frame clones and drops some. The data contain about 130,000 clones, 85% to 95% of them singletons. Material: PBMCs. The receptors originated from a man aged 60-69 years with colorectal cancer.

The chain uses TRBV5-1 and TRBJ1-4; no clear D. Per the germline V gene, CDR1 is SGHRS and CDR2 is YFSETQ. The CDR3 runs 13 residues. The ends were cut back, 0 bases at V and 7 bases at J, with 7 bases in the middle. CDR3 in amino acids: CASSLAASEKLFF. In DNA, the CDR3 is TGCGCCAGCAGCTTGGCTGCCAGTGAAAAACTGTTTTTT.

For the CDR3, the DNA is TGTGCCAGCAGCCAAGGGTCGGGTGGCTACACCTTC. Its protein product is CASSQGSGGYTF. V gene TRBV14 combines with J gene TRBJ1-2; D gene unclear. This CDR3 region has 12 residues. The V and J ends lost 1 base and 7 bases respectively, with 7 bases between them. Germline V gives CDR1 SGHDN, CDR2 FVKESK.

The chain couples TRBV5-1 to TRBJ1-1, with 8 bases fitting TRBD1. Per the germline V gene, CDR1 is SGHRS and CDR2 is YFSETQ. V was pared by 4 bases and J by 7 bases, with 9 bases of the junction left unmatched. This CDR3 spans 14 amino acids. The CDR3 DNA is TGCGCCAGCAGCGCCCAGGGGGCCCCGCTTGAAGCTTTCTTT. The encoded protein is CASSAQGAPLEAFF. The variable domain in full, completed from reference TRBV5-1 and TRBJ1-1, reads KAGVTQTPRYLIKTRGQQVTLSCSPISGHRSVSWYQQTPGQGLQFLFEYFSETQRNKGNFPGRFSGRQFSNSRSEMNVSTLELGDSALYLCASSAQGAPLEAFFGQGTRLTVV.

For the CDR3, the DNA is TGTGCCAGCAGTCAGAGACTAGGCCCTCAAGAGACCCAGTACTTC. Protein product: CASSQRLGPQETQYF. The chain couples TRBV27 to TRBJ2-5; D possibly corresponds to TRBD2 (6 bases). The germline V gene encodes CDR1 MNHEY and CDR2 SMNVEV (reference sequence). The CDR3 has 15 residues. V was cut by 5 bases and J by 2 bases, with 15 bases left in between.

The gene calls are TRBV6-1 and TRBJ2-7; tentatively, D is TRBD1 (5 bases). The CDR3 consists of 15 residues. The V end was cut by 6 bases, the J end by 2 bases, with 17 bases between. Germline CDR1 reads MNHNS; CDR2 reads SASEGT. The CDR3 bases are TGTGCCAGCAGCCAAGGCCTGACAGAAACCTACGAGCAGTACTTC. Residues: CASSQGLTETYEQYF.

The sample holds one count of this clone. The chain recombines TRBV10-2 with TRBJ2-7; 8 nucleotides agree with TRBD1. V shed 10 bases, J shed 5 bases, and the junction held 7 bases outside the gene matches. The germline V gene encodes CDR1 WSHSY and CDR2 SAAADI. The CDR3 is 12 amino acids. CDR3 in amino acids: CATGQGPNEQYF. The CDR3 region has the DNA TGCGCCACTGGACAGGGACCCAACGAGCAGTACTTC.

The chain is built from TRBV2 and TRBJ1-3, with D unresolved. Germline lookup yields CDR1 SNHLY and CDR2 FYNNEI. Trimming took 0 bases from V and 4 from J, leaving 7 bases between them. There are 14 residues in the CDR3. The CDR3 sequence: CASSEAPPGNTIYF. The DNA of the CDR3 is TGTGCCAGCAGTGAAGCCCCTCCAGGAAACACCATATATTTT.

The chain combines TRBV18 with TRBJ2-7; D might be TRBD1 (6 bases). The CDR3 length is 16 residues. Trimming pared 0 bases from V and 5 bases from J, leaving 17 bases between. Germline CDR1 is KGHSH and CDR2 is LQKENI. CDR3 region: CASSPPVGQGSNEQYF. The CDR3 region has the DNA TGTGCCAGCTCACCACCGGTCGGCCAGGGGAGCAACGAGCAGTACTTC.

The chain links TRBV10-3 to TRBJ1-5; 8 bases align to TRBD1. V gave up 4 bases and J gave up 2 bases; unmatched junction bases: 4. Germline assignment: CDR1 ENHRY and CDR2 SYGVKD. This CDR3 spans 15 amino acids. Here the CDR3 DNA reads TGTGCCATCAGTGGACAGGGGTTCGGCAATCAGCCCCAGCATTTT. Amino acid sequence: CAISGQGFGNQPQHF.

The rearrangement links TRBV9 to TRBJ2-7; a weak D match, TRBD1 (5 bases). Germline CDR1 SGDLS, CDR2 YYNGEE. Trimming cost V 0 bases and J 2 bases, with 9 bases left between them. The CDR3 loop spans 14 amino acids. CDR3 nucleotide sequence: TGTGCCAGCAGCGTAGAACAGGTCCCCTACGAGCAGTACTTC. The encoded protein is CASSVEQVPYEQYF.

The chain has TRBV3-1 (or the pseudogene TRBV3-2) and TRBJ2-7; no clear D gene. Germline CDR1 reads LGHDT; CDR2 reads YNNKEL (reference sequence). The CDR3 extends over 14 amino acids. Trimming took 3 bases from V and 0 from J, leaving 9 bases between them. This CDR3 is CASSHDTSSYEQYF. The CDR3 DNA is TGTGCCAGCAGCCATGACACGAGCTCCTACGAGCAGTACTTC.

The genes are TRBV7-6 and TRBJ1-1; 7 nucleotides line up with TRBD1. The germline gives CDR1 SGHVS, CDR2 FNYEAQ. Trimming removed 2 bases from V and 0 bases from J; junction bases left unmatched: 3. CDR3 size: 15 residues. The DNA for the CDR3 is TGTGCCAGCAGCTTACAGGGGGGGCTGAACACTGAAGCTTTCTTT. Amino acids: CASSLQGGLNTEAFF.

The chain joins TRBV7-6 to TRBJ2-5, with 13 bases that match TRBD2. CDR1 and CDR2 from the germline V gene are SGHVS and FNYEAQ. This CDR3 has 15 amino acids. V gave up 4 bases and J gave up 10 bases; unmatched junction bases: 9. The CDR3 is CASSSQTSGGSGQYF. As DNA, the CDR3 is TGTGCCAGCAGCTCTCAGACTAGCGGGGGGTCAGGCCAGTACTTC.

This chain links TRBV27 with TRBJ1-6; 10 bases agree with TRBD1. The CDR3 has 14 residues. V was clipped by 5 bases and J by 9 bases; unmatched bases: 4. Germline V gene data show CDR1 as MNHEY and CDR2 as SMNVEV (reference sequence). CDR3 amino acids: CASSPRTGGSPLHF. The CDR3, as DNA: TGTGCCAGCAGTCCTCGGACAGGGGGTTCACCCCTCCACTTT.

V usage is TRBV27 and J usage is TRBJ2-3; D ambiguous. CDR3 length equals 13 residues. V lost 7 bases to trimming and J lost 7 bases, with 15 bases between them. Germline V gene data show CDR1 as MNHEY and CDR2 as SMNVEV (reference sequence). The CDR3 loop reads CASTIRTGNTQYF. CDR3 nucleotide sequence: TGTGCCAGCACTATTCGGACCGGAAATACGCAGTATTTT.

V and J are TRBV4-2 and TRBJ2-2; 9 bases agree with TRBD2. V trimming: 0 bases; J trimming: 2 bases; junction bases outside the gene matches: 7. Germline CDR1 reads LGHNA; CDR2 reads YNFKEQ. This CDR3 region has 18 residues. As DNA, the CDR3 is TGTGCCAGCAGCCAAGATTTGGCTAGCGGGGCTAACACCGGGGAGCTGTTTTTT. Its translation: CASSQDLASGANTGELFF.

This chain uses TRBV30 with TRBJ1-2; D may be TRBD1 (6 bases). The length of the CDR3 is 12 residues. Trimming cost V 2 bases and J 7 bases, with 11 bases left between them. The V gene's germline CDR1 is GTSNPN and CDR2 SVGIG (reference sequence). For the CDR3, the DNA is TGTGCCTGGAGTCTACCAGGGGCTGGCTACACCTTC. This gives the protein CAWSLPGAGYTF.

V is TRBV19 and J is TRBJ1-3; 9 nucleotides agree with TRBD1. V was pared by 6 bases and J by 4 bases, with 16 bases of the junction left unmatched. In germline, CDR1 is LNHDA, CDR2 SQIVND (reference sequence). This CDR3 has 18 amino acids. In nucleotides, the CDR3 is TGTGCCAGTAGACCCACTGATGGGACAGGGATGTCAGGAAACACCATATATTTT. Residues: CASRPTDGTGMSGNTIYF.

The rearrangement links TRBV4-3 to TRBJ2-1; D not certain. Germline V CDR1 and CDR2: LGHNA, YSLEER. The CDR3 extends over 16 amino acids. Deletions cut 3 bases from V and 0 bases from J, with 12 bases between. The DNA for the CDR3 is TGCGCCAGCAGCCAGGCTCCAGCACCCTCCTACAATGAGCAGTTCTTC. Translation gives CASSQAPAPSYNEQFF.

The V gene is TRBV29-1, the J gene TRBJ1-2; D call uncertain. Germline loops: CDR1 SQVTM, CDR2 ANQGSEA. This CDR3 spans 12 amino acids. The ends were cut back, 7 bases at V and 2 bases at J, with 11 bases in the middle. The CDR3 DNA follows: TGCAGCGCCACGGACGGAAACTATGGCTACACCTTC. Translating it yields CSATDGNYGYTF. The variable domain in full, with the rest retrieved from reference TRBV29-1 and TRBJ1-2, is SAVISQKPSRDICQRGTSLTIQCQVDSQVTMMFWYRQQPGQSLTLIATANQGSEATYESGFVIDKFPISRPNLTFSTLTVSNMSPEDSSIYLCSATDGNYGYTFGSGTRLTVV.

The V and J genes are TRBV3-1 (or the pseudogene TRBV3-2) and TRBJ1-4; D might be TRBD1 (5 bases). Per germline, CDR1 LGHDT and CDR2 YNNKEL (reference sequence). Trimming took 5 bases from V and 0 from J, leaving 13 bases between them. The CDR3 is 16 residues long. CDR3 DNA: TGTGCCAGCAGCACTACCGTGGGGGCAACTAATGAAAAACTGTTTTTT. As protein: CASSTTVGATNEKLFF.

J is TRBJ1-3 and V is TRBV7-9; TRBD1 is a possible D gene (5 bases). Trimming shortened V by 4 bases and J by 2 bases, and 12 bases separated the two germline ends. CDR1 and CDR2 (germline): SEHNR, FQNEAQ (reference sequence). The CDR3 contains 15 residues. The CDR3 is CASSSQGRPGNTIYF. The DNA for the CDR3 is TGTGCCAGCAGCTCCCAGGGAAGGCCTGGAAACACCATATATTTT.

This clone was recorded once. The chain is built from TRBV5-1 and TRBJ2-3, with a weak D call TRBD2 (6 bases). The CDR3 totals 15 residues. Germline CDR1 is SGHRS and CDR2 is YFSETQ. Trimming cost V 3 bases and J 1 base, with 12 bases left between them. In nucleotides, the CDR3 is TGCGCCAGCAGCTGGTCGGACTACCGCACAGATACGCAGTATTTT. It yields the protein CASSWSDYRTDTQYF.

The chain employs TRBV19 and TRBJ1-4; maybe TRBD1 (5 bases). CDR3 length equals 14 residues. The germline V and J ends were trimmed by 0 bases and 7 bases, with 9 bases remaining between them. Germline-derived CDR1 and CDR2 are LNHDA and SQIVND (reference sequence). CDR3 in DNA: TGTGCCAGTAGTATAGATCCAGGGAGTGAAAAACTGTTTTTT. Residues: CASSIDPGSEKLFF.

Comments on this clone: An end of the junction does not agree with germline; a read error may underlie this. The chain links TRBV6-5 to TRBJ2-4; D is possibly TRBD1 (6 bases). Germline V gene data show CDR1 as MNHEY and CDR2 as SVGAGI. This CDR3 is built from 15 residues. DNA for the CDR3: TGTGCCAGCAGTAACTCCGGGACAACCAAAAACATTCAGTACTTC. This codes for CASSNSGTTKNIQYF.

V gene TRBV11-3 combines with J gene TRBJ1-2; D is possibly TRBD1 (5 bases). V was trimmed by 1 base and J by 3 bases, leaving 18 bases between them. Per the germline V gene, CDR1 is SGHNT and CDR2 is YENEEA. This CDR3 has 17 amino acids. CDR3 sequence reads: CASSLGRSGVVDYGYTF. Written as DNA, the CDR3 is TGTGCCAGCAGCTTAGGTCGTTCGGGGGTAGTGGACTATGGCTACACCTTC.

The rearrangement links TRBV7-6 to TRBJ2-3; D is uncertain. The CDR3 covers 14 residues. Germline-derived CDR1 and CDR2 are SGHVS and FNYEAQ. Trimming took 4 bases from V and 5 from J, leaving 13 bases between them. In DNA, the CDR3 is TGTGCCAGCAGCTCCCCCACGCCAAGAGATACGCAGTATTTT. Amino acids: CASSSPTPRDTQYF.

The CDR3 sequence is CASSQTGGLTEAFF. The CDR3 nucleotides read TGTGCCAGCAGCCAGACAGGGGGCCTCACTGAAGCTTTCTTT. This chain links TRBV9 with TRBJ1-1; 10 nucleotides match TRBD1. The CDR3 has 14 residues. The trim removed 4 bases at V and 4 bases at J, leaving 4 bases unmatched. Germline V lookup: CDR1 SGDLS, CDR2 YYNGEE.

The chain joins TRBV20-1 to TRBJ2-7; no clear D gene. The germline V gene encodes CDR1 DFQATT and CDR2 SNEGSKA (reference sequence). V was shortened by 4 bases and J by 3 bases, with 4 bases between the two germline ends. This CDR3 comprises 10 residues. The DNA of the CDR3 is TGCAGTGCTAAAAGCTACGAGCAGTACTTC. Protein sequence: CSAKSYEQYF.

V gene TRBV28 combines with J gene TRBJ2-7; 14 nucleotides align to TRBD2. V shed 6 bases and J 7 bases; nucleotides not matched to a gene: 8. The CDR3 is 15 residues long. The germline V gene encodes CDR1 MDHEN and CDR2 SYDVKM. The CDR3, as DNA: TGTGCCAGCAGCAAAGGGACTAGCGGGGGTAGAGAGCAGTACTTC. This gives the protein CASSKGTSGGREQYF.

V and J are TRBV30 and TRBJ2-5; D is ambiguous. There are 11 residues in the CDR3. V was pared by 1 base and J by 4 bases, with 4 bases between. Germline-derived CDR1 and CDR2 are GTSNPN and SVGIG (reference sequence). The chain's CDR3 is CAWSGRETQYF. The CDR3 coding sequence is TGTGCCTGGAGTGGAAGAGAGACCCAGTACTTC.

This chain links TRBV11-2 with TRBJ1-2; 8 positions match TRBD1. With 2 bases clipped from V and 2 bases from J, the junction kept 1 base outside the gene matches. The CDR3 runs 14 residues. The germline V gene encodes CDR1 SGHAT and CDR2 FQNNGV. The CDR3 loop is CASSLQGANYGYTF. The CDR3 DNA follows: TGTGCCAGCAGCTTACAGGGGGCAAACTATGGCTACACCTTC.